The rows below give T cell receptor beta chains drawn from one sample of a study of T cells of healthy individuals. TCRdb reprocessed the 5' RACE reads with MiXCR, giving one entry per CDR3 protein. The table records around 100,000 distinct CDR3 sequences, 17% of them present only once. The origin of the receptors is a human donor in good health. Each CDR3 is given without its conserved first and last residue. D genes are given only for firm matches.

d_call j_call v_call cdr3_aa
NA TRBJ1-5 TRBV3-1 ASSQEGTFGQPQH
TRBD1 TRBJ1-1 TRBV4-1 ASSPRQGRTEAF
NA TRBJ1-1 TRBV20-1 SAKDRTVNTEAF
NA TRBJ1-6 TRBV28 ASSSRDNSPLH
NA TRBJ1-5 TRBV3-1 ASSQTGRYGNQPQH
NA TRBJ1-1 TRBV21-1 ASIGRRRLGTEAF
NA TRBJ1-6 TRBV12-3/TRBV12-4 ASRSLGSPLH
NA TRBJ2-5 TRBV15 ATSRKKQETQY
TRBD1 TRBJ2-5 TRBV2 ASRRDRGTQY
NA TRBJ2-7 TRBV6-5 ASRGNSYEQY
NA TRBJ2-5 TRBV4-1 ASSQVNIQETQY
NA TRBJ2-5 TRBV11-2 ASSLAVQGSGQETQY
NA TRBJ1-2 TRBV3-1 ASSQHLGGAYGYT
NA TRBJ2-5 TRBV14 ASSDQETQY
TRBD1 TRBJ2-1 TRBV4-3 ASSQDRTGAYNEQF
TRBD1 TRBJ2-7 TRBV2 ASRRTGGGGNYEQY